This TCR beta chain was sequenced during a study of Graves' ophthalmopathy and Graves' hyperthyroidism. Serum thyroxine and TRAb, along with clinical symptoms, thyroid ultrasound and orbital computed tomography, were what diagnosis relied on. This clonotype was seen at least ten times. Its specificity is not known. Looked up from germline, CDR1 is SNHLY and CDR2 is FYNNEI. The CDR3 is 11 residues long. With 5 bases removed from V and 5 bases from J, the gap between germline ends came to 7 bases. Regarding the study as a whole: Blood repertoires reportedly contained most expanded thyroid clonotypes above 0.001 frequency. The 13-signature model separated ophthalmopathy from stable hyperthyroidism at 85% to 90% sensitivity and almost 83% specificity.

As the template, RNA transcripts were used to amplify TCR beta CDR3 regions. Scientists carried out first-round RT-PCR using HTBI primers and then a second-round multiplex PCR. TCRdb called the multiplex PCR reads again in MiXCR, with one record for every CDR3 protein. The table shows 500,000 to 700,000 distinct CDR3 sequences, with about 40% occurring only once. This TCR came from an adult man with Graves' hyperthyroidism. Sequenced: peripheral blood or thyroid tissue (not recorded which). The chain is built from TRBV2 and TRBJ2-7; D is ambiguous. The CDR3 DNA is TGTGCCAGCAGTTTTGACCACGAGCAGTACTTC. As protein: CASSFDHEQYF.